The clone carrying this T cell receptor (beta chain) was observed a handful of times. The data derive from a study of blood T cell repertoires in COVID-19. The V gene's germline CDR1 is SNHLY and CDR2 FYNNEI. V lost 0 bases and J lost 5, with 17 bases in between. This CDR3 is built from 17 residues. Profiled with immunoSEQ multiplex PCR; TCRdb holds only in-frame clones, not every one. This table holds hundreds of thousands of clones, 75% to 90% found once. The sample consisted of PBMCs or T cells enriched from blood (not recorded which). The TCR originated in a man between 25 and 39 years old who had recovered from COVID-19. This rearrangement joins TRBV2 to TRBJ1-5, with D unclear. The CDR3 here is CASSEAMGGPGDQPQHF. In nucleotides, the CDR3 is TGTGCCAGCAGTGAAGCTATGGGAGGGCCAGGTGATCAGCCCCAGCATTTT.